The sequence of this T cell receptor (beta chain) was determined in a study of blood T cell repertoires in COVID-19. Only one count was recorded for this clone. Source study methods: It was from reference gene primer amplification that nucleated cell counts were estimated. The protocol was immunoSEQ multiplex PCR, while the TCRdb copy is restricted to in-frame clones and leaves out a portion. The DNA gave D and trimming, while V, J and clone size come from that table. The sample carries more than 65,000 clones, roughly 80% recorded once. Germline V lookup: CDR1 PRHDT, CDR2 FYEKMQ (reference sequence). V was pared by 5 bases and J by 10 bases, with 7 bases of the junction left unmatched. CDR3 length: 14 amino acids.

The genes are TRBV13 and TRBJ1-6; 8 bases are a match to TRBD1. The receptor was derived from a woman at least 80 years old with acute or convalescent COVID-19. Sequencing was carried out using peripheral blood. CDR3 nucleotides: TGTGCCAGCAGCCTAAGACAGGGGCAATCACCCCTCCACTTT. This encodes CASSLRQGQSPLHF.